This T cell receptor (beta chain) originates from a study of cytomegalovirus exposure and HLA in healthy donors. TCRdb keeps only in-frame clones here, not all; method: immunoSEQ multiplex PCR. The table records 80,000 to 100,000 clones, around nine tenths of them present only once. The CDR3 contains 13 residues. Germline V gives CDR1 SGHDN, CDR2 FVKESK. V was cut by 4 bases and J by 2 bases, with 8 bases left in between. The V call is TRBV14, the J call TRBJ1-2, with D possibly matching TRBD1 (5 bases). Sequencing was performed on PBMCs. This receptor was obtained from a woman aged 25 to 39 in good health and CMV-seronegative. For the CDR3, the DNA is TGTGCCAGCAGCCCGACAGTAAACTATGGCTACACCTTC. Its translation: CASSPTVNYGYTF.